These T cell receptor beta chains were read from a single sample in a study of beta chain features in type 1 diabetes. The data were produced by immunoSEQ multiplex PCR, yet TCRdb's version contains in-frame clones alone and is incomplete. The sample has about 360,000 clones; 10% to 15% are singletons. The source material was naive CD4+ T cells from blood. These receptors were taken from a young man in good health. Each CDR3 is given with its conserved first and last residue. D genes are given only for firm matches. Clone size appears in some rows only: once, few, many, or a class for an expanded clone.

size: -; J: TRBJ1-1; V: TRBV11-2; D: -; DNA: TGTGCCAGCAGCGGCGGACAGCTTGGGACTGAAGCTTTCTTT; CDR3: CASSGGQLGTEAFF
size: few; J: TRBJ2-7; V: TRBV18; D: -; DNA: TGTGCCAGCTCACCAGCGGCTAGACGGGACAAATCCTACGAGCAGTACTTC; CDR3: CASSPAARRDKSYEQYF
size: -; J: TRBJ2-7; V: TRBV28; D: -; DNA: TGTGCCAGCAGGGGAAGCGGCTACGAGCAGTACTTC; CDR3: CASRGSGYEQYF
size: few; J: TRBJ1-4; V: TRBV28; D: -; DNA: TGTGCCAGCAGGTTGTTCAGCTCAGGGGATGAGGAAAAACTGTTTTTT; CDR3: CASRLFSSGDEEKLFF
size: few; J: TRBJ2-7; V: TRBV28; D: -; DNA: TGTGCCAGCAGTCGGGGGTCGAGGGTACCCTACGAGCAGTACTTC; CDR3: CASSRGSRVPYEQYF
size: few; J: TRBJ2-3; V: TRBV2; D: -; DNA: TGTGCTTCGACAGCCTCAGGGGAGACAGATACGCAGTATTTT; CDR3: CASTASGETDTQYF
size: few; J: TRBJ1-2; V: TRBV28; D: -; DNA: TGTGCCAGCAGTCCAATCTTCCTGGCTAGCTATGGCTACACCTTC; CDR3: CASSPIFLASYGYTF
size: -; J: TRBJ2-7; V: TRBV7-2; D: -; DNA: TGTGCCAGCAGCTTAGAGAGCGAGCAGTACTTC; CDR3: CASSLESEQYF
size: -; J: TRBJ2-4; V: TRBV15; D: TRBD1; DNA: TGTGCCACCAGCAGAGGACAGGGTAGGGACATTCAGTACTTC; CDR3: CATSRGQGRDIQYF
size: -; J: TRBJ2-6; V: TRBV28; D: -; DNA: TGTGCCAGCAGGGTTGGGGGCGGGGGATCCTCTGGGGCCAACGTCCTGACTTTC; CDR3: CASRVGGGGSSGANVLTF
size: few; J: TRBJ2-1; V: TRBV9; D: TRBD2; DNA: TGTGCCAGCAGCGCAAGCCGGGGGACTAGCGGGAGCAATGAGCAGTTCTTC; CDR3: CASSASRGTSGSNEQFF
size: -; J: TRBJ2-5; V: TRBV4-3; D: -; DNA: TGCGCCAGCAGCCAAGATTATTCGGGAGGGGGACAGGAGACCCAGTACTTC; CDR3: CASSQDYSGGGQETQYF
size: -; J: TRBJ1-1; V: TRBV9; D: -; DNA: TGTGCCAGCAGCGGGACAGTTAATCCCACTGAAGCTTTCTTT; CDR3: CASSGTVNPTEAFF
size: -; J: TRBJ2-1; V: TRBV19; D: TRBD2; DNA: TGTGCCAGTAGTATAGGCCCTAGCGGCAAGGAGCAGTTCTTC; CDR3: CASSIGPSGKEQFF
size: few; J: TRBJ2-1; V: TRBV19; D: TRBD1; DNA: TGTGCCAGTAGTATACGGACAGGGGGCCTTTACTCCTACAATGAGCAGTTCTTC; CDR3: CASSIRTGGLYSYNEQFF
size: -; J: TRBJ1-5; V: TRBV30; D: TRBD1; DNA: TGTGCCTGGAGTTCCCGGGACAGGTCCCCCCAGCATTTT; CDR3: CAWSSRDRSPQHF
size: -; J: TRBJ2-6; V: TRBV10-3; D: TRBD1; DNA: TGTGCCATCGGACAGGGTCTTTCTGGGGCCAACGTCCTGACTTTC; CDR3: CAIGQGLSGANVLTF
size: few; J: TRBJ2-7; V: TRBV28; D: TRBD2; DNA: TGTGCCAGCGGGGGGGGTTACGAGCAGTACTTC; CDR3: CASGGGYEQYF
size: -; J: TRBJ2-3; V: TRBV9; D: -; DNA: TGTGCCAGCAGCGCCCTGTCCCAGGGTTTTCGGGATACGCAGTATTTT; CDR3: CASSALSQGFRDTQYF
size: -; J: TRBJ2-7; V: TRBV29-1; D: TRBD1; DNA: TGCAGCGTGGGGACAGGGGACTCCTACGAGCAGTACTTC; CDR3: CSVGTGDSYEQYF
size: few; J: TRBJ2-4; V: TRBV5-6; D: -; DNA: TGTGCCAGCAGCTTAGCAGGGTTAGCCAAAAACATTCAGTACTTC; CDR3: CASSLAGLAKNIQYF
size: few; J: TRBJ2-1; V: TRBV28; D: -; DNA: TGTGCCAGCAGTACCCGAGGACTGGCCGGTTACAATGAGCAGTTCTTC; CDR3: CASSTRGLAGYNEQFF
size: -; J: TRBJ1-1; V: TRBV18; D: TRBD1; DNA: TGTGCCAGCTCACCCAACTTGAGACAGGGGGGTTCTGGAAACACTGAAGCTTTCTTT; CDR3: CASSPNLRQGGSGNTEAFF
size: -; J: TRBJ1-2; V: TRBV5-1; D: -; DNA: TGCGCCAGCAGCTCCGGGGACATATTATCGGGCTACACCTTC; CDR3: CASSSGDILSGYTF
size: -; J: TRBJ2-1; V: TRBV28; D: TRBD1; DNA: TGTGCCAGCAGTTTAGCAGGGGGCGGCTACAATGAGCAGTTCTTC; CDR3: CASSLAGGGYNEQFF
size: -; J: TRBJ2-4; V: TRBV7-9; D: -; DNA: TGTGCCAGCAGCCGGACAAGCAAAAACATTCAGTACTTC; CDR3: CASSRTSKNIQYF
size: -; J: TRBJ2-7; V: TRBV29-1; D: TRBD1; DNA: TGCAGCGGAGGGGACAGCTCCTACGAGCAGTACTTC; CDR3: CSGGDSSYEQYF
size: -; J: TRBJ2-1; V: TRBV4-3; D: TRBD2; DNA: TGCGCCAGCAGCCAAGATGGTAGGGACTACCGGGGTGAGCAGTTCTTC; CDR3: CASSQDGRDYRGEQFF
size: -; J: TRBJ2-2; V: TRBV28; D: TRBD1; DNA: TGTGCCAGCACCCCGGGGGGACAGGGCAAAACCGGGGAGCTGTTTTTT; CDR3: CASTPGGQGKTGELFF
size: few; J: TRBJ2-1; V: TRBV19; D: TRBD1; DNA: TGTGCCAGTAGTCCATATGGGGGACAGCGATACAATGAGCAGTTCTTC; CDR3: CASSPYGGQRYNEQFF
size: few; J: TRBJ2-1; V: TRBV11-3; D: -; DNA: TGTGCCAGCAGCTTAGATTCGGCAGGGTGGAATGAGCAGTTCTTC; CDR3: CASSLDSAGWNEQFF
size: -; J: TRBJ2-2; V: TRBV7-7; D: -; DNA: TGTGCTAGCAGCTTAGCGACAGGCGTGAACACCGGGGAGCTGTTTTTT; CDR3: CASSLATGVNTGELFF
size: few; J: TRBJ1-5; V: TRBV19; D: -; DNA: TGTGCCAGTAGTAGCTCAGGCAATCAGCCCCAGCATTTT; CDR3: CASSSSGNQPQHF